These 4 T cell receptor beta chains were sequenced from one sample in a study of beta chain features in type 1 diabetes. The isolated RNA, all of it, was reverse transcribed, so expressed TCRB transcripts were what got sequenced. TCRdb's copy holds only in-frame clones and misses some; the assay was immunoSEQ multiplex PCR. The data show 25,000 to 30,000 clones, approximately 65% seen once. These receptors' antigens are unknown. Broader study findings: For Type 1 diabetes patients, all four CD4+ subsets carried TCRB CDR3s that were moderately but significantly shorter.

Material for sequencing was Tregs from blood. The receptors here all came from a woman aged 25 to 39 with type 1 diabetes.

This clone occurred a few times. The chain couples TRBV18 to TRBJ2-7; TRBD2 matches 9 bases. V lost 3 bases to trimming and J lost 4 bases; unmatched junction nucleotides: 7. The CDR3 loop spans 15 amino acids. Germline V gene lookup returns CDR1 KGHSH and CDR2 LQKENI. In DNA, the CDR3 is TGTGCCAGCTCACCTAGTCAAGCGGGAGGATACGAGCAGTACTTC. This translates into CASSPSQAGGYEQYF.

This clone was observed a handful of times. This chain joins TRBV5-1 and TRBJ1-1; D is unclear. The germline V gene has CDR1 SGHRS and CDR2 YFSETQ. There are 15 residues in the CDR3. Trimming took off 0 bases at V and 1 base at J, with 10 bases between the two ends. The CDR3 loop reads CASSLARLPNTEAFF. The CDR3 nucleotides read TGCGCCAGCAGCTTGGCCCGGTTGCCGAACACTGAAGCTTTCTTT. The entire variable domain, with the rest obtained from reference TRBV5-1 and TRBJ1-1, is as follows: KAGVTQTPRYLIKTRGQQVTLSCSPISGHRSVSWYQQTPGQGLQFLFEYFSETQRNKGNFPGRFSGRQFSNSRSEMNVSTLELGDSALYLCASSLARLPNTEAFFGQGTRLTVV.

This clone has only a few counts. The J gene is TRBJ2-3, the V gene TRBV6-1; 8 bases align to TRBD1. The CDR3 has 15 residues. Trimming took 3 bases from V and 3 from J; bases not matched to a gene: 5. Germline V gene sequence: CDR1 MNHNS, CDR2 SASEGT. The CDR3 coding sequence is TGTGCCAGCAGTGACAGACAGGGGAGGACAGATACGCAGTATTTT. It encodes CASSDRQGRTDTQYF.

The chain has TRBV5-5 and TRBJ1-2; 7 positions agree with TRBD1. Germline loops: CDR1 SGHKS, CDR2 YYEKEE (reference sequence). The V and J ends lost 4 bases and 8 bases, in that order; junction bases with no gene match: 8. The length of the CDR3 is 13 residues. The CDR3 here is CASSQQGRFGYTF. The CDR3 nucleotides are TGTGCCAGCAGCCAACAGGGGCGCTTCGGCTACACCTTC. Filled out from reference TRBV5-5 and TRBJ1-2, the complete variable domain reads DAGVTQSPTHLIKTRGQQVTLRCSPISGHKSVSWYQQVLGQGPQFIFQYYEKEERGRGNFPDRFSARQFPNYSSELNVNALLLGDSALYLCASSQQGRFGYTFGSGTRLTVV.